A single T cell receptor beta chain is shown here with its context. The antigen it recognizes is unknown. Per-base quality was not reported, and no clone a single base away is much larger than it. RNA was extracted using the RNeasy kit, and roughly 0.45 to 1 microgram was reverse transcribed with random hexamers. The immunoSEQ multiplex PCR assay, covering 54 Vbeta and 13 Jbeta segments, was used to amplify TCR beta CDR3 regions. To correct PCR amplification bias, a synthetic template baseline was used for both primer optimization and computational correction. In the paper's pipeline: Reads were annotated to V, D and J genes according to IMGT and were analyzed with immunoSEQ Analyzer, with only productive sequences retained. Clonality was computed as one minus Shannon entropy normalized by log2 of the number of productive unique sequences. For each patient and control, public and private clones were evaluated among the 100 most prevalent clones. Susac-specific clones were defined as absent from healthy and MS cohorts, around 980 published viral clones and other ImmuneACCESS disease sequences. The public sequencing data were trimmed at Q25 with fastp and processed into clonotypes with MiXCR by TCRdb, which kept only in-frame beta chains. All rows with the same CDR3 protein become a single entry with the most common DNA and genes. TCRdb's processing, not the study's, gives the V and J calls here. The sample profile shows about 300,000 distinct CDR3 sequences; over 75% of them were found once. Around 0.21% of the sample rests with the top ten.

The data stem from a study of CD8 T cells in Susac syndrome (dated by TCRdb to about 2019). Study-wide context: Whether CD8+ T cell activation and differentiation in Susac syndrome was antigen driven was tested using repertoire sequencing. The study compared CD8+ T cell repertoire clonality among eleven to twelve healthy donors, 14 Susac syndrome patients and some 16 multiple sclerosis patients. General conclusions and limits of the study: The TCR sequencing and HLA analysis was acknowledged to have included a relatively small number of individuals.

CDR1 and CDR2, looked up from the germline V gene, are SNHLY and FYNNEI. At the junction V is shortened by 2 bases and J by 5 bases, with 22 bases in between. CDR3 length: 17 amino acids, cysteine to phenylalanine. Of the read, only the CDR3 DNA is kept; its 51 bases are in frame from base 1. Peripheral blood CD8+ and CD4+ T cells from healthy donors, Susac syndrome patients and multiple sclerosis patients were profiled using high-throughput TCR beta sequencing. Multiple sclerosis controls were treatment-naive patients with stable or active relapsing-remitting disease fulfilling revised McDonald criteria. Bulk CD8+ and CD4+ T cells were purified magnetically by negative isolation, whereas CD8+ TEMRA cells were enriched by FACS. Blood was drawn into EDTA tubes, processed within 24 hours, and PBMCs were isolated by density gradient centrifugation. PBMCs intended for TCR sequencing were frozen in liquid nitrogen and were later thawed in a 37 degrees C water bath. Purity of sorted or isolated CD4+, CD8+ and CD8+ TEMRA cells was at least 90%.

The sample consisted of CD8+ T cells from PBMCs. The V and J genes are TRBV2 and TRBJ2-7; the D gene is perhaps TRBD2, on 5 matching bases. This clonotype originated in a human donor with multiple sclerosis. The sequenced DNA: TGTGCCAGCAGTGAAATGGAGGCCCCTAGCCGAGTCAACGAGCAGTACTTC. This encodes CASSEMEAPSRVNEQYF.